Described below is a single TCR beta chain sequence and its context. Its antigen is unknown. The data derive from a study of vaccination effects on CD4 cells after COVID-19. CD4+ T cells specific for antigen were expanded with viral peptide pools by the ViraFEST assay before sequencing. Subsequent to a culture period of roughly 11 days, CD4+ T cells were isolated. As their vaccination, participants received two doses of either BNT162b2 or mRNA-1273. Overall study results and limits: Cross-reactivity toward common cold coronaviruses was confined to only 1 of 255 vaccine-induced clones in healthy vaccinees.

Assay used: immunoSEQ multiplex PCR; TCRdb lists only in-frame clones, some missing. The sample has tens of thousands of clones; 81% are singletons. Sequencing used CD4+ T cells from PBMCs cultured with SARS-CoV-2 spike peptides, obtained after COVID-19 vaccination. The clonotype comes from a human donor who received a COVID-19 vaccine. Some clones in this sample may be carry-over from other donors' samples.

The CDR3 bases are TGTGCCAGCAGTTTATTTCAGGGTAATCAGCCCCAGCATTTT. Translated: CASSLFQGNQPQHF. The rearrangement joins TRBV28 to TRBJ1-5; TRBD1 might be the D (5 bases). CDR1 MDHEN and CDR2 SYDVKM come from the germline V gene. The CDR3 loop spans 14 amino acids. Trimming took off 1 base at V and 4 bases at J, with 8 bases between the two ends.